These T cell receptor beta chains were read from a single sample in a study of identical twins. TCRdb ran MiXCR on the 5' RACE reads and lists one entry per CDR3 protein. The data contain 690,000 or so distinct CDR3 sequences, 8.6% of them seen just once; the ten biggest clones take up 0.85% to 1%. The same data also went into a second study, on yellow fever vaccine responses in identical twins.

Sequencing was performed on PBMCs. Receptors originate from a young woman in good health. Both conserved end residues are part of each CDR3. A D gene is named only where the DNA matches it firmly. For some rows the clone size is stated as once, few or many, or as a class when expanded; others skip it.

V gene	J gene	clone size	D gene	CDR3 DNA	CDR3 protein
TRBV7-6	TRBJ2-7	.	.	TGTGCCAGCAGCTTAGCGCCAAGGAGCTTCCGTTTCGAGCAGTACTTC	CASSLAPRSFRFEQYF
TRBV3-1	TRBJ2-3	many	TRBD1	TGTGCCAGCAGAAGGGACAGGGAAGACACAGATACGCAGTATTTT	CASRRDREDTDTQYF
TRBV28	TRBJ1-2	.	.	TGTGCCAGCAGTGAATACCCCATAATGGAGTTCTATGGCTACACCTTC	CASSEYPIMEFYGYTF
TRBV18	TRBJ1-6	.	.	TGTGCCAGCTCACCAGTATCCGGGGGTAATTCACCCCTCCACTTT	CASSPVSGGNSPLHF
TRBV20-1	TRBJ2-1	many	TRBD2	TGCAGTGCTCCGACTTCTAGCGGGGCCCGACATGAGCAGTTCTTC	CSAPTSSGARHEQFF
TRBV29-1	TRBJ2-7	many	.	TGCAGCGTTGAAATGGGAGGGGGTCTCGGTGGTGAGCAGTACTTC	CSVEMGGGLGGEQYF
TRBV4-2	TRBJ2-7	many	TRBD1	TGTGCCAGCAGCCAAGAAGGGGGCTGGCGGAGCAATTACGAGCAGTACTTC	CASSQEGGWRSNYEQYF
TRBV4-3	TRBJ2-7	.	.	TGCGCCAGCAGCCAAGATTGGTTACAGGGCGACGAGCAGTACTTC	CASSQDWLQGDEQYF
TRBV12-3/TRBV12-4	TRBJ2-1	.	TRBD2	TGTGCCAGCAGTTTACCCAGCGGGAGGGGCAACAATGAGCAGTTCTTC	CASSLPSGRGNNEQFF
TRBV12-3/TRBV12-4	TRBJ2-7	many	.	TGTGCCAGCAGTCCCCCTCAGGCTCGGGAGTCCTACGAGCAGTACTTC	CASSPPQARESYEQYF
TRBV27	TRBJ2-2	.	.	TGTGCCAGCAGTAATTGGGGGGCGGACACCGGGGAGCTGTTTTTT	CASSNWGADTGELFF
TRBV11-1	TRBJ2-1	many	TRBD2	TGTGCCAGCAGCTCCGGGACTAGCGAAAACAATGAGCAGTTCTTC	CASSSGTSENNEQFF
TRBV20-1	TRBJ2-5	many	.	TGCAGTGCTAGAGATCCAGCGGCCGAGACCCAGTACTTC	CSARDPAAETQYF
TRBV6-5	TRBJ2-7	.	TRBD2	TGTGCCAGCAGTTATAGCGGGAGGGGAACCTACGAGCAGTACTTC	CASSYSGRGTYEQYF
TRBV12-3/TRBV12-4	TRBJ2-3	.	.	TGTGCCAGCAGTTTGGGGGTTAGGACAGATACGCAGTATTTT	CASSLGVRTDTQYF
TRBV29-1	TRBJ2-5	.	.	TGCAGCGTTGCCCCCCGACTATGGGAGACCCAGTACTTC	CSVAPRLWETQYF
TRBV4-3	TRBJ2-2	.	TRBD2	TGCGCCAGCAGCCATGGAAGCGGGAGGGCCGCGGCCGGGGAGCTGTTTTTT	CASSHGSGRAAAGELFF
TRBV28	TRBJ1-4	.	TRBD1	TGTGCCAGCAGTTTATTGGGGGACAGCCCTGAAAAACTGTTTTTT	CASSLLGDSPEKLFF
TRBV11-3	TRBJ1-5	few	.	TGTGCCAGCAGCTTAGTTTGGGTGGGGAACGAACAGCCCCAGCATTTT	CASSLVWVGNEQPQHF
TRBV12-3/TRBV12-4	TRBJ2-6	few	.	TGTGCCAGCAGGTTAACAGGGAGTTCTGGGGCCAACGTCCTGACTTTC	CASRLTGSSGANVLTF
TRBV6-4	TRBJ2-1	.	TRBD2	TGTGCCAGCAGTGCCGCTAGCGGGGGGGCTAGTAATGAGCAGTTCTTC	CASSAASGGASNEQFF
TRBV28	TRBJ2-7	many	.	TGTGCCAGCAGTTTATGGGGATTCCCCTCCTACGAGCAGTACTTC	CASSLWGFPSYEQYF
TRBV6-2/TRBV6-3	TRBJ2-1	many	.	TGTGCCAGCAGTTACGCGCTAGCGAGATACAATGAGCAGTTCTTC	CASSYALARYNEQFF
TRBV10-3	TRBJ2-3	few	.	TGTGCCATCAGAGAGACTGGGACAGATACGCAGTATTTT	CAIRETGTDTQYF
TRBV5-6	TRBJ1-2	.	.	TGTGCCAGCAGCTTGTCTTTTGGGGGCTACACCTTC	CASSLSFGGYTF
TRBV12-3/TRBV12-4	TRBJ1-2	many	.	TGTGCCAGCAGTTTGGACAGACTGCGTTCCGGCTACACCTTC	CASSLDRLRSGYTF
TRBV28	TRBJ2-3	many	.	TGTGCCAGCAGTTCCCTCGGGGACACTAGCACAGATACGCAGTATTTT	CASSSLGDTSTDTQYF
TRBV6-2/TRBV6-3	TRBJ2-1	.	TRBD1	TGTGCCAGCAGGGCCGTAGGGGGACAGGTGGTCAATGAGCAGTTCTTC	CASRAVGGQVVNEQFF
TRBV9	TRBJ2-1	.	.	TGTGCCAGCAGCGTCGAGGTTTTGGATGAGCAGTTCTTC	CASSVEVLDEQFF
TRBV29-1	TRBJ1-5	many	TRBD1	TGCAGCGTTGGGGACAGTATCGATCAGCCCCAGCATTTT	CSVGDSIDQPQHF
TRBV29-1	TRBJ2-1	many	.	TGCAGCGTTGAAGACACCTCCTACAATGAGCAGTTCTTC	CSVEDTSYNEQFF
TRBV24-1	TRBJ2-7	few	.	TGTGCCACCAGTGCCCCCAGCACATACGAGCAGTACTTC	CATSAPSTYEQYF
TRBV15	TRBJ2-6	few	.	TGTGCCACCAGCAGGTCTTTAGGTAGCTCTGGGGCCAACGTCCTGACTTTC	CATSRSLGSSGANVLTF
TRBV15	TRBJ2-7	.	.	TGTGCCACCAGCAGAGACCTGGGACACTTCTACGAGCAGTACTTC	CATSRDLGHFYEQYF
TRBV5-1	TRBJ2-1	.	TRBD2	TGCGCCAGCAGCTGGGGACTAGCGGGAGTATCACCCTACAATGAGCAGTTCTTC	CASSWGLAGVSPYNEQFF
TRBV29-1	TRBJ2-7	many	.	TGCAGCGTTGAAGATCACGATAGATCCGAGCAGTACTTC	CSVEDHDRSEQYF
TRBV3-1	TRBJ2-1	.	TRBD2	TGTGCCAGCAGCCGCGAGGGAAGCGGGAGGTCCCTAAGCTCCTACAATGAGCAGTTCTTC	CASSREGSGRSLSSYNEQFF
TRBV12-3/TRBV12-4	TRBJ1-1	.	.	TGTGCCAGCAGTTTAGGGTTTGACACTGAAGCTTTCTTT	CASSLGFDTEAFF
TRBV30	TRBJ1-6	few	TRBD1	TGTGCCTGGGGGATAACAGGGGACTCACCCCTCCACTTT	CAWGITGDSPLHF
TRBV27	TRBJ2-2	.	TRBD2	TGTGCCAGCAGTTTCGGGACTAGCGGGCCCACCGGGGAGCTGTTTTTT	CASSFGTSGPTGELFF
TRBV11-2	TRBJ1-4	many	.	TGTGCCAGCAGATTCTTAGTCGGGGAAAAACTGTTTTTT	CASRFLVGEKLFF
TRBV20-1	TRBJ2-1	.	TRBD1	TGCAGTGCTAGAGACAGGGGGCTCTCCAATGAGCAGTTCTTC	CSARDRGLSNEQFF
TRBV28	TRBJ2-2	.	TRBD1	TGTGCCAGCAGCCGGCCCAGGGGGCGGGACACCGGGGAGCTGTTTTTT	CASSRPRGRDTGELFF
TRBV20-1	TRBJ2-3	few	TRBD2	TGCAGTGCCGATGGGACTAGCGGGGGAGATACGCAGTATTTT	CSADGTSGGDTQYF
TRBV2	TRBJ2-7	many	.	TGTGCCAGCAAGGCTTTACTGGCGACCTACGAGCAGTACTTC	CASKALLATYEQYF
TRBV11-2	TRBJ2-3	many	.	TGTGCCAGCAGCTTTGCCCGCACAGATACGCAGTATTTT	CASSFARTDTQYF